This paragraph reports one TCR beta chain. What it binds is unknown. TCRdb re-called the reads through MiXCR, storing one row per CDR3 protein. The sample yields about 46,000 distinct CDR3 sequences, approximately 20% seen once. The sample is drawn from a study of T cell repertoires in cytomegalovirus infection. Study as a whole: Recently identified HLA-C-restricted CMV epitopes and well-studied HLA-B-restricted CMV epitopes were used by the study. Public TCR beta signatures marked donors with CMV infection and the matching HLA.

The length of the CDR3 is 14 residues. Germline loops: CDR1 SGHTA, CDR2 FQGNSA. V lost 2 bases and J lost 7, with 12 bases in between. Study-wide findings and caveats: Cumulated frequencies of public TCR beta families served to identify carriers of CMV plus the relevant HLA. HLA-C-restricted TCR beta clonotypes specific for CMV led the ex vivo response.

This sequence originates from a human donor in good health (CMV status not recorded). Some clones in this sample may be carry-over from other donors' samples. Sequencing was performed on CD8+ T cells from cultured PBMCs, taken from culture after CMV antigen stimulation. V usage is TRBV7-2 and J usage is TRBJ2-1; D gene unclear. The CDR3 sequence is CASSLLISGNEQFF. The CDR3 nucleotides are TGTGCCAGCAGCTTATTGATTTCCGGGAATGAGCAGTTCTTC.